This TCR beta chain was identified during a study of early T cells in non-severe SARS-CoV-2 infection. This clonotype came up a few times. From the 5' RACE reads, TCRdb called clonotypes with MiXCR, one entry per CDR3 protein. The sample consists of roughly 80,000 distinct CDR3 sequences, approximately 10% of them appearing once. The germline CDR1 and CDR2 sequences are MNHEY and SVGAGI. After removal of 6 bases from V and 4 bases from J, the junction contained 6 bases not matched to a gene. This CDR3 is built from 14 residues. The chain links TRBV6-5 to TRBJ1-5, with 7 nucleotides matching TRBD1. Material: whole blood, obtained at baseline. The source of this sequence is an adult who was a healthcare worker with PCR-confirmed SARS-CoV-2 infection or an uninfected control (not recorded which). The CDR3 bases are TGTGCCAGCAGCAATCGACAGGGTAATCAGCCCCAGCATTTT. Translation gives CASSNRQGNQPQHF.